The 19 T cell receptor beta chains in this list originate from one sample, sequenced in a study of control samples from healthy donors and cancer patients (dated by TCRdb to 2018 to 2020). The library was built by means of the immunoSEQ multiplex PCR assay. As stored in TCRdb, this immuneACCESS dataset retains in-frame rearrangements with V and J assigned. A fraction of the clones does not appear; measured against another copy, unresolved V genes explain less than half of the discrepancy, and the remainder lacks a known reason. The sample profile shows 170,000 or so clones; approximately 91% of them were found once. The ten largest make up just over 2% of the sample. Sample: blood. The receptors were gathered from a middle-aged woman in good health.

CDR3 in DNA: TGCGCCAGCAGAGCCGGGACTAGCGGGTACGAGCAGTACTTC. It yields the protein CASRAGTSGYEQYF. V usage is TRBV5-1 and J usage is TRBJ2-7; the match to TRBD2 covers 12 bases. The CDR3 runs 14 residues. Germline V CDR1 and CDR2: SGHRS, YFSETQ. After removal of 5 bases from V and 4 bases from J, the junction contained 4 bases not matched to a gene.

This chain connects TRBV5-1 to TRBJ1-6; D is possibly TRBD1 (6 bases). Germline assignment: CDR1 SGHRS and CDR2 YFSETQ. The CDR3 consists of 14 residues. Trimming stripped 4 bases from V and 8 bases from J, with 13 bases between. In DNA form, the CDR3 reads TGCGCCAGCAGCCCACCCCGACAGGATTCACCCCTCCACTTT. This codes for CASSPPRQDSPLHF.

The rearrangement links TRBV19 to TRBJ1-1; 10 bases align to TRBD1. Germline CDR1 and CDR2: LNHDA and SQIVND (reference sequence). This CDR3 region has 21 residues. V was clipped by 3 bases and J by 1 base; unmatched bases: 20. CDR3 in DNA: TGTGCCAGTAGTATCTATTTGACAGGGGGCTTAACGGATCCTCCGAACACTGAAGCTTTCTTT. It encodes CASSIYLTGGLTDPPNTEAFF.

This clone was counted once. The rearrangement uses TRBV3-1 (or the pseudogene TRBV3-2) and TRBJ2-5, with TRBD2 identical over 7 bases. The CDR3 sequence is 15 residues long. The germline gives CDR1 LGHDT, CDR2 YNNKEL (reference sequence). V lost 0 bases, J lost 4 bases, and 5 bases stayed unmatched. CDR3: CASSQDGPSGETQYF. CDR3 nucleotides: TGTGCCAGCAGCCAAGATGGTCCTAGCGGAGAGACCCAGTACTTC.

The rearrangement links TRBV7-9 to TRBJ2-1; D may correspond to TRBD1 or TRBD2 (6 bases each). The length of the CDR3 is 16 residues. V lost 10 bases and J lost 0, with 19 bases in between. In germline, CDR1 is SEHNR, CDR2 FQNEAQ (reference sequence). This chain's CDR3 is CATTLGGPTSYNEQFF. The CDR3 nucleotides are TGTGCCACCACTCTTGGGGGGCCGACCTCCTACAATGAGCAGTTCTTC.

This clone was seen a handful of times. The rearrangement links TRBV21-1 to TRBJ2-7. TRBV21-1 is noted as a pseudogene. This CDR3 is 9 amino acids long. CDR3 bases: TGTGCCACCGTGGGGGAGCAGTACTTC. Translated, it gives CATVGEQYF.

CDR3 protein: CATRDGGQYRSYGYTF. The CDR3 nucleotides read TGTGCAACTAGAGATGGGGGGCAGTACAGGTCCTATGGCTACACCTTC. The chain has TRBV19 and TRBJ1-2; D is possibly TRBD1 (6 bases). This CDR3 is built from 16 residues. Germline CDR1 reads LNHDA; CDR2 reads SQIVND (reference sequence).

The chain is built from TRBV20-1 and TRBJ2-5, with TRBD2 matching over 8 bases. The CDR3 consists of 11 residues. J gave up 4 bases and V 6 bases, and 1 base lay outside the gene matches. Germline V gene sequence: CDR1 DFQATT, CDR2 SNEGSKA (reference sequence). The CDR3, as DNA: TGCAGTGCGGCGGGGGGAGAGACCCAGTACTTC. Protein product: CSAAGGETQYF.

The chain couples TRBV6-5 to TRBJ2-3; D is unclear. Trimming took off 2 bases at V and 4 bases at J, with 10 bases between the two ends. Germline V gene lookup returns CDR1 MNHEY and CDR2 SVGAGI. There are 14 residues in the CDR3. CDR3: CASSYGEIADTQYF. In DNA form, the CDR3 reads TGTGCCAGCAGTTACGGGGAAATCGCAGATACGCAGTATTTT.

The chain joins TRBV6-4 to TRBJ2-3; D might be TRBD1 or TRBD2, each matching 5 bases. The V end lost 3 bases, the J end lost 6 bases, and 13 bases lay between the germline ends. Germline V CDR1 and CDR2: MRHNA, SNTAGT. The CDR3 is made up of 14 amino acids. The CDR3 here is CASSERGDRDTQYF. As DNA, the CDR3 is TGTGCCAGCAGTGAAAGAGGGGATCGTGATACGCAGTATTTT.

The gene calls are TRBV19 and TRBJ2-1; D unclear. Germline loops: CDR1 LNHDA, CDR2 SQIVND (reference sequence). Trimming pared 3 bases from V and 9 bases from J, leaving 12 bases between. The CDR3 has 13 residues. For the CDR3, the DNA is TGTGCCAGTAGTATTCAGGCCTCGGGTGAGCAGTTCTTC. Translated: CASSIQASGEQFF.

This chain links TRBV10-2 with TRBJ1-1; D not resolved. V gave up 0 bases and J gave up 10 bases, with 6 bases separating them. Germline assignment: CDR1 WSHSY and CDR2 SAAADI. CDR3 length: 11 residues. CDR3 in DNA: TGCGCCAGCAGTGAGTCGTTTGTAGCTTTCTTT. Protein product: CASSESFVAFF.

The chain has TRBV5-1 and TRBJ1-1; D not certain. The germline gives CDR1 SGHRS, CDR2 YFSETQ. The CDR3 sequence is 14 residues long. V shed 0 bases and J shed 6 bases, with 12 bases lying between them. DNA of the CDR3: TGCGCCAGCAGCTTGGCTGCAGCGGATCCTGAAGCTTTCTTT. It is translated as CASSLAAADPEAFF.

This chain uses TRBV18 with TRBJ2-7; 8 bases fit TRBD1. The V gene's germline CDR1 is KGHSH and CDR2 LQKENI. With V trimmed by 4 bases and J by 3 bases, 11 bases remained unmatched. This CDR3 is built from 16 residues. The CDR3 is CASSRGAGQVLYEQYF. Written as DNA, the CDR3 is TGTGCCAGCTCACGGGGCGCGGGACAGGTACTCTACGAGCAGTACTTC.

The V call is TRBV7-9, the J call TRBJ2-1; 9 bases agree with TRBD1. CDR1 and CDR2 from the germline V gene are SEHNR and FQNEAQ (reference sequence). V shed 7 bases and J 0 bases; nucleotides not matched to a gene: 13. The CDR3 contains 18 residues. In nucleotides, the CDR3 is TGTGCCAGCACCGAGCTGGGGACAGGGACGGGCTCCTACAATGAGCAGTTCTTC. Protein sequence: CASTELGTGTGSYNEQFF. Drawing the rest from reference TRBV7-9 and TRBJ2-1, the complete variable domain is DTGVSQNPRHKITKRGQNVTFRCDPISEHNRLYWYRQTLGQGPEFLTYFQNEAQLEKSRLLSDRFSAERPKGSFSTLEIQRTEQGDSAMYLCASTELGTGTGSYNEQFFGPGTRLTVL.

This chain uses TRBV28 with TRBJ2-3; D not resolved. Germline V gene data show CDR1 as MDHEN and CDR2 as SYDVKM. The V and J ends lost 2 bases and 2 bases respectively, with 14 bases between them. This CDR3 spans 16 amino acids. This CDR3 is CASSLGERIDTDTQYF. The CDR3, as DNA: TGTGCCAGCAGTTTAGGTGAACGGATTGACACAGATACGCAGTATTTT.

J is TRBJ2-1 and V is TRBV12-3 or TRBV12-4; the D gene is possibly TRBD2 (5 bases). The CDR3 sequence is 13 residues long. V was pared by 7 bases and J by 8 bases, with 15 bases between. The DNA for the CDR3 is TGTGCCAGCACTCCTAGGACTCGGGATGAGCAGTTCTTC. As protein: CASTPRTRDEQFF.

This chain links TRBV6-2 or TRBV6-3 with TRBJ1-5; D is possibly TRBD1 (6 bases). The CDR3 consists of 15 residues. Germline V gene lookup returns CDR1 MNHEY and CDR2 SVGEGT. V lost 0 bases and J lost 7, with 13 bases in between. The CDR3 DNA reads TGTGCCAGCAGTTACTCCGACAGGCGTGCCCAGCCCCAGCATTTT. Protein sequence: CASSYSDRRAQPQHF.

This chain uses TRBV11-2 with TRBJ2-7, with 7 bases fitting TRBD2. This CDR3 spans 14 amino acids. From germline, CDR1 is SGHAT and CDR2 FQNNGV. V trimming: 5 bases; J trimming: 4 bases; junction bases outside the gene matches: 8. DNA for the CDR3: TGTGCCAGCAGCGCCTCACTCGGGGGGTACGAGCAGTACTTC. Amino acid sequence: CASSASLGGYEQYF.